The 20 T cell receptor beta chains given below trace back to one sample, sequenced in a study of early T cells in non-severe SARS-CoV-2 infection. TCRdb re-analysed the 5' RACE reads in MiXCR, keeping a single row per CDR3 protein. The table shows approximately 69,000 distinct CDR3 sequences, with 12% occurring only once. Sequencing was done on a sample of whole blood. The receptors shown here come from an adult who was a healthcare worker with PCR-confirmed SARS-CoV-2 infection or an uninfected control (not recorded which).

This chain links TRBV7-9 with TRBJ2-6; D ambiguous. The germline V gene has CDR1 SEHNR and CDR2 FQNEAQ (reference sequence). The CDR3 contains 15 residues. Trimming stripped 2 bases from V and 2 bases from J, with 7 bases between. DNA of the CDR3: TGTGCCAGCAGCTTAAGGTCCCCTGGGGCCAACGTCCTGACTTTC. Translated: CASSLRSPGANVLTF.

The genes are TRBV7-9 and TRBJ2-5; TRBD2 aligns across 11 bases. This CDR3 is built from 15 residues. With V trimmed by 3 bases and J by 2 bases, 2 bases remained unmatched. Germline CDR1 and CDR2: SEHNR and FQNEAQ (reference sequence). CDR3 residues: CASSLLAGGQETQYF. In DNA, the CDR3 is TGTGCCAGCAGCTTGCTAGCGGGAGGTCAAGAGACCCAGTACTTC.

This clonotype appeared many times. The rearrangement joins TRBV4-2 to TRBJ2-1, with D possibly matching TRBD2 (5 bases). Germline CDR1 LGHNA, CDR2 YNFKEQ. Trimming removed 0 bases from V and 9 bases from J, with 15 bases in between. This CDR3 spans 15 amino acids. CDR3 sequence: CASSQDRQEVFEQFF. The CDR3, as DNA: TGTGCCAGCAGCCAAGATCGCCAGGAGGTCTTTGAGCAGTTCTTC.

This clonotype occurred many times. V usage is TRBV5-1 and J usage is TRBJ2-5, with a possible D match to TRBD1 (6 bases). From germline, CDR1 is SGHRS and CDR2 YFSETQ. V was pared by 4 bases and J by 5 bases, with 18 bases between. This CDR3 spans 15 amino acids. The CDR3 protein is CASSNGGSGVETQYF. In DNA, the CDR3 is TGCGCCAGCAGCAATGGCGGTTCAGGGGTCGAGACCCAGTACTTC. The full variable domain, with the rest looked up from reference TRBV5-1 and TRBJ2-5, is KAGVTQTPRYLIKTRGQQVTLSCSPISGHRSVSWYQQTPGQGLQFLFEYFSETQRNKGNFPGRFSGRQFSNSRSEMNVSTLELGDSALYLCASSNGGSGVETQYFGPGTRLLVL.

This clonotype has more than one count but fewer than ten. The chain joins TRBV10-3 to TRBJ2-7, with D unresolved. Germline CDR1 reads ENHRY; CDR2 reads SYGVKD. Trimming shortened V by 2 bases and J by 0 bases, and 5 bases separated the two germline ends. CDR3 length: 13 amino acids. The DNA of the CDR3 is TGTGCCATCAGTGAGCCGGCCTCCTACGAGCAGTACTTC. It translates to CAISEPASYEQYF.

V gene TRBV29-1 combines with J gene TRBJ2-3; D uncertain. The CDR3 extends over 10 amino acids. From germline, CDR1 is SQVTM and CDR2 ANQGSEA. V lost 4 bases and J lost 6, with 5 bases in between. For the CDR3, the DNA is TGCAGCGTTGGGTCGGATACGCAGTATTTT. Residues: CSVGSDTQYF.

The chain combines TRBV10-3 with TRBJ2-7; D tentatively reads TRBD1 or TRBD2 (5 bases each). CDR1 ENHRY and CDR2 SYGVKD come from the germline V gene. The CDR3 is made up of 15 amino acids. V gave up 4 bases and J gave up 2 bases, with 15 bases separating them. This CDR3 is CAISVGQATTYEQYF. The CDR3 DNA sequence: TGTGCCATCAGTGTGGGGCAGGCGACTACCTACGAGCAGTACTTC.

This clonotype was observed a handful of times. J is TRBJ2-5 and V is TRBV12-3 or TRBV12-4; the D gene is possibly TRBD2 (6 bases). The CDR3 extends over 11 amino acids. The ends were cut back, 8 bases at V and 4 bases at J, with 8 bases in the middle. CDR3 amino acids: CASGGRETQYF. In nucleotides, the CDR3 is TGTGCCAGCGGGGGGAGAGAGACCCAGTACTTC.

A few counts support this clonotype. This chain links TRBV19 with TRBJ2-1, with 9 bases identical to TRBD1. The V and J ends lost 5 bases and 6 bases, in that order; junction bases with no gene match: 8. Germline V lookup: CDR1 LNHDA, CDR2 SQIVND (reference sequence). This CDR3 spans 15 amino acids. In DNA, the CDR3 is TGTGCCAGTAGTCTAGGACAGGGGCTTCCCAATGAGCAGTTCTTC. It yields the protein CASSLGQGLPNEQFF.

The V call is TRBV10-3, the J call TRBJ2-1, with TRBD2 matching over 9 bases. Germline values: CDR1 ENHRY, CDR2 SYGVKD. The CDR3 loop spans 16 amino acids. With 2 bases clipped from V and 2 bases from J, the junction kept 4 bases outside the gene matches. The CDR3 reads CAISEHSGGPYNEQFF. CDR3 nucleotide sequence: TGTGCCATCAGTGAGCATAGCGGGGGCCCCTACAATGAGCAGTTCTTC.

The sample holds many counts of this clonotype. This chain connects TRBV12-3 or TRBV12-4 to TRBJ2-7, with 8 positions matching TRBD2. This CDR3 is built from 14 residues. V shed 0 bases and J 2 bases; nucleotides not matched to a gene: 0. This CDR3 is CASSLASGTYEQYF. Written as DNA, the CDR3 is TGTGCCAGCAGTTTAGCTAGCGGGACCTACGAGCAGTACTTC.

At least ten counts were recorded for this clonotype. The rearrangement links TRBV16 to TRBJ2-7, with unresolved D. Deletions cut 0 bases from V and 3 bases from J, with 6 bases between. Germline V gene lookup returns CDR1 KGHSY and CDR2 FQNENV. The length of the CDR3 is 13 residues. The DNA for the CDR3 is TGTGCCAGCAGCCAATCGGCTCGCTACGAGCAGTACTTC. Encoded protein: CASSQSARYEQYF.

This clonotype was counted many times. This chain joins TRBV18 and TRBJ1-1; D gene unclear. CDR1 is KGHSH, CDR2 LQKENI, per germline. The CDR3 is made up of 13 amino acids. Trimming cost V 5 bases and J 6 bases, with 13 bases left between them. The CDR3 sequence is CASSAAVLSEAFF. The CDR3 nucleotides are TGTGCCAGCTCAGCAGCAGTACTCTCTGAAGCTTTCTTT.

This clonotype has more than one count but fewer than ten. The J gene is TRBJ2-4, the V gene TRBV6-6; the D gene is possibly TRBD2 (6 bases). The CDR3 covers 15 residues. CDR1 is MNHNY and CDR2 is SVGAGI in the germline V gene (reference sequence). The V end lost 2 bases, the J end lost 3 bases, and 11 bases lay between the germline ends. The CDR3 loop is CASSYQSGDKNIQYF. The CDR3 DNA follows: TGTGCCAGCAGTTACCAGTCGGGGGACAAAAACATTCAGTACTTC.

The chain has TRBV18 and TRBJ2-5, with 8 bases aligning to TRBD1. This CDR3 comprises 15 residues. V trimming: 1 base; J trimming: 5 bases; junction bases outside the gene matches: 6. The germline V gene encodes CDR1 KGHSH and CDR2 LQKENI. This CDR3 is CASSPRAGGSETQYF. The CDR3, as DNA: TGTGCCAGCTCACCACGGGCAGGGGGCAGCGAGACCCAGTACTTC.

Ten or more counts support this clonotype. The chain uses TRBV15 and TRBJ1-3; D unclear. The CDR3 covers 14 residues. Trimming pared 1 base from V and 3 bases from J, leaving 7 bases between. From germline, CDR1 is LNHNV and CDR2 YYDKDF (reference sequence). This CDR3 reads CATSRGAVGNTIYF. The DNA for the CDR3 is TGTGCCACCAGCAGAGGGGCGGTTGGAAACACCATATATTTT.

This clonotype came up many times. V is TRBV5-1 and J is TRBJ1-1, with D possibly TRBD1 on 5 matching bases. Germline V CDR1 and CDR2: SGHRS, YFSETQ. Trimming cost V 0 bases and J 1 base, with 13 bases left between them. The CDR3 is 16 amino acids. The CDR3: CASSLAAETGNTEAFF. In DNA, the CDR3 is TGCGCCAGCAGCTTGGCCGCAGAAACAGGGAACACTGAAGCTTTCTTT. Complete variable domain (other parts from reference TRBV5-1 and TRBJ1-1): KAGVTQTPRYLIKTRGQQVTLSCSPISGHRSVSWYQQTPGQGLQFLFEYFSETQRNKGNFPGRFSGRQFSNSRSEMNVSTLELGDSALYLCASSLAAETGNTEAFFGQGTRLTVV.

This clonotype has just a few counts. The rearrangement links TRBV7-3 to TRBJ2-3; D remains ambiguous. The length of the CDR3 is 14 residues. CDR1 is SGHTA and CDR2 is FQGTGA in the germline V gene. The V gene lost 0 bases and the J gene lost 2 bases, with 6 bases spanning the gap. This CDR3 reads CASSLTVITDTQYF. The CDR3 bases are TGTGCCAGCAGCTTAACGGTCATCACAGATACGCAGTATTTT.

CDR3: CASSYNGNTEAFF. The CDR3 region has the DNA TGTGCCAGCAGTTATAACGGGAACACTGAAGCTTTCTTT. V gene TRBV6-6 combines with J gene TRBJ1-1; D call uncertain. Between the trimmed V and J ends, which lost 3 bases and 1 base, there was a span of 6 bases. CDR1 MNHNY and CDR2 SVGAGI come from the germline V gene (reference sequence). This CDR3 has 13 amino acids.

CDR3 in amino acids: CASSGDGIKTYEQYF. The DNA of the CDR3 is TGTGCCAGCAGTGGAGACGGTATAAAGACCTACGAGCAGTACTTC. The chain uses TRBV9 and TRBJ2-7; D remains ambiguous. Germline CDR1 and CDR2: SGDLS and YYNGEE. Trimming left V 5 bases short and J 2 bases short, with 17 bases between. CDR3 length: 15 amino acids.